The 31 T cell receptor beta chains reported below all come from one sample, sequenced in a study of blood T cell repertoires in COVID-19. Sequencing used immunoSEQ multiplex PCR; TCRdb keeps in-frame clones, though not all of them. The data show fewer than 500,000 clones, more than 65% seen once. The sample taken for sequencing was peripheral blood. The receptors originated from a human donor with acute or convalescent COVID-19. The donor label of this sample is uncertain.

The V gene is TRBV19, the J gene TRBJ1-1; 9 bases line up with TRBD1. This CDR3 has 16 amino acids. J lost 6 bases, V lost 6 bases, and 14 bases had no gene match. The germline V gene encodes CDR1 LNHDA and CDR2 SQIVND (reference sequence). Here the CDR3 DNA reads TGTGCCAGTAGAGCCGGGACAGGGATGCTGGGGGCTGAAGCTTTCTTT. Translated: CASRAGTGMLGAEAFF.

CDR3 protein: CASMGGTSGNQPQHF. The CDR3 DNA is TGTGCCAGCATGGGGGGGACATCGGGAAATCAGCCCCAGCATTTT. The rearrangement joins TRBV6-5 to TRBJ1-5; perhaps TRBD1 as D (6 bases). Trimming shortened V by 7 bases and J by 4 bases, and 17 bases separated the two germline ends. Per germline, CDR1 MNHEY and CDR2 SVGAGI. The CDR3 consists of 15 residues.

This chain links TRBV19 with TRBJ1-6; a weak D match, TRBD1 (5 bases). V dropped 8 bases and J dropped 4 bases, with 9 bases sitting between them. The CDR3 loop spans 13 amino acids. Germline V gives CDR1 LNHDA, CDR2 SQIVND (reference sequence). The chain's CDR3 is CASAQGYNSPLHF. CDR3 DNA: TGTGCCAGTGCTCAGGGTTATAATTCACCCCTCCACTTT.

The gene calls are TRBV7-2 and TRBJ2-1, with 8 bases lining up with TRBD2. V was pared by 1 base and J by 4 bases, with 9 bases of the junction left unmatched. Per the germline V gene, CDR1 is SGHTA and CDR2 is FQGNSA. This CDR3 is 17 amino acids long. The CDR3 nucleotides are TGTGCCAGCAGCTTAGATGCAGCGAGCGGGGGATACAATGAGCAGTTCTTC. The encoded protein is CASSLDAASGGYNEQFF.

V usage is TRBV10-3 and J usage is TRBJ2-1, with a tentative D call TRBD2 (6 bases). This CDR3 is 13 amino acids long. The germline V gene encodes CDR1 ENHRY and CDR2 SYGVKD. Between the trimmed V and J ends, which lost 10 bases and 7 bases, there was a span of 17 bases. CDR3 amino acids: CATRVGLSNEQFF. CDR3 in DNA: TGTGCCACCCGGGTGGGACTCTCAAATGAGCAGTTCTTC.

The V and J genes are TRBV19 and TRBJ1-6, with a tentative D call TRBD1 (5 bases). With 8 bases removed from V and 5 bases from J, the gap between germline ends came to 13 bases. The germline V gene has CDR1 LNHDA and CDR2 SQIVND (reference sequence). The CDR3 is 14 amino acids. The CDR3 sequence: CASRYHRNNSPLHF. As DNA, the CDR3 is TGTGCCAGTCGATATCACAGGAATAATTCACCCCTCCACTTT.

CDR3 sequence (DNA): TGTGCCAGCAGTTTCCCCGGGACAGGCGGCCATGAGCAGTTCTTC. This codes for CASSFPGTGGHEQFF. The chain joins TRBV27 to TRBJ2-1, with TRBD1 identical over 8 bases. The CDR3 extends over 15 amino acids. Germline V CDR1 and CDR2: MNHEY, SMNVEV (reference sequence). After removal of 3 bases from V and 8 bases from J, the junction contained 9 bases not matched to a gene.

This chain links TRBV3-1 (or the pseudogene TRBV3-2) with TRBJ2-2; 13 bases map to TRBD2. CDR1 is LGHDT and CDR2 is YNNKEL in the germline V gene (reference sequence). The CDR3 is 16 amino acids. V lost 4 bases and J lost 6; bases outside the gene matches: 5. The CDR3: CASSPRLAGGPGELFF. In DNA, the CDR3 is TGTGCCAGCAGCCCCCGACTAGCGGGAGGACCCGGGGAGCTGTTTTTT.

The V gene is TRBV18, the J gene TRBJ2-3; 8 bases are shared with TRBD2. The V gene's germline CDR1 is KGHSH and CDR2 LQKENI. CDR3 length equals 14 residues. The J segment lost 3 bases and the V segment lost 5 bases, leaving 4 bases of the junction unmatched. In DNA, the CDR3 is TGTGCCAGCTCAACGGGAGGGCCTACAGATACGCAGTATTTT. It specifies CASSTGGPTDTQYF.

This chain connects TRBV6-5 to TRBJ1-5; 7 nucleotides match TRBD1. Germline V gene data show CDR1 as MNHEY and CDR2 as SVGAGI. The V segment lost 6 bases and the J segment 6 bases; nucleotides outside the gene matches: 8. The CDR3 is 14 amino acids. The CDR3 loop reads CASSPGQIGQPQHF. Here the CDR3 DNA reads TGTGCCAGCAGCCCGGGACAGATTGGTCAGCCCCAGCATTTT.

The chain couples TRBV5-4 to TRBJ2-3; tentatively, D is TRBD1 (5 bases). V dropped 4 bases and J dropped 0 bases, with 9 bases sitting between them. From germline, CDR1 is SGHNT and CDR2 YYREEE (reference sequence). The CDR3 sequence is 14 residues long. CDR3 in DNA: TGTGCCAGCAGCACGGACACTAGCACAGATACGCAGTATTTT. It codes for CASSTDTSTDTQYF.

V usage is TRBV29-1 and J usage is TRBJ1-3; no reliable D call. The CDR3 is 13 amino acids. The ends were cut back, 6 bases at V and 2 bases at J, with 11 bases in the middle. Germline-derived CDR1 and CDR2 are SQVTM and ANQGSEA. The CDR3 DNA is TGCAGCGTCGCGGGTCTGGCTGGAAACACCATATATTTT. This gives the protein CSVAGLAGNTIYF.

V is TRBV5-4 and J is TRBJ2-7, with 10 bases identical to TRBD2. This CDR3 is built from 15 residues. The germline V gene has CDR1 SGHNT and CDR2 YYREEE (reference sequence). V was clipped by 6 bases and J by 7 bases; unmatched bases: 13. Written as DNA, the CDR3 is TGTGCCAGCAAGCCCGAAGCGGGAGGGCCTCGTGAGCAGTACTTC. Its translation: CASKPEAGGPREQYF. The full variable domain, rest sourced from reference TRBV5-4 and TRBJ2-7, is ETGVTQSPTHLIKTRGQQVTLRCSSQSGHNTVSWYQQALGQGPQFIFQYYREEENGRGNFPPRFSGLQFPNYSSELNVNALELDDSALYLCASKPEAGGPREQYFGPGTRLTVT.

The chain uses TRBV6-1 and TRBJ2-3, with 7 bases lining up with TRBD2. Germline loops: CDR1 MNHNS, CDR2 SASEGT. V lost 0 bases to trimming and J lost 2 bases; unmatched junction nucleotides: 5. The CDR3 extends over 16 amino acids. The CDR3 DNA reads TGTGCCAGCAGTGAAGCGCTGGGGGGGTTCACAGATACGCAGTATTTT. This translates into CASSEALGGFTDTQYF.

The chain links TRBV4-1 to TRBJ2-7; tentative D call: TRBD1 (5 bases). Germline assignment: CDR1 MGHRA and CDR2 YSYEKL. Trimming removed 0 bases from V and 5 bases from J, with 11 bases in between. The CDR3 runs to 14 residues. CDR3 protein: CASSQDTGGDEQYF. CDR3 DNA: TGCGCCAGCAGCCAAGATACAGGTGGGGACGAGCAGTACTTC.

For the CDR3, the DNA is TGTGCCAGCAGTTCAGGGGGCTGGACTGAAGCTTTCTTT. Protein product: CASSSGGWTEAFF. The rearrangement uses TRBV12-3 or TRBV12-4 and TRBJ1-1; 8 nucleotides line up with TRBD1. This CDR3 region has 13 residues. The trim removed 4 bases at V and 5 bases at J, leaving 3 bases unmatched.

J is TRBJ2-1 and V is TRBV5-1, with TRBD2 matching 8 bases. Unmatched junction bases numbered 5, after V lost 3 bases and J lost 3 bases. Germline V gene data show CDR1 as SGHRS and CDR2 as YFSETQ. This CDR3 spans 15 amino acids. The CDR3 protein is CASSSAGTSYNEQFF. CDR3 nucleotides: TGCGCCAGCAGCTCAGCCGGGACTAGCTACAATGAGCAGTTCTTC.

This sequence joins TRBV7-9 and TRBJ2-3; the D gene is possibly TRBD2 (6 bases). Trimming shortened V by 5 bases and J by 2 bases, and 20 bases separated the two germline ends. Germline CDR1 SEHNR, CDR2 FQNEAQ (reference sequence). This CDR3 contains 17 residues. CDR3 region: CASSGTRDRKATDTQYF. CDR3 in DNA: TGTGCCAGCAGCGGCACGCGGGACCGCAAAGCCACAGATACGCAGTATTTT.

The gene calls are TRBV6-5 and TRBJ1-2, with 7 bases lining up with TRBD1. Germline trimming cut 2 bases from V and 3 bases from J; bases unmatched to any gene: 9. This CDR3 has 16 residues. In germline, CDR1 is MNHEY, CDR2 SVGAGI. This CDR3 is CASSYTTGTYYYGYTF. The CDR3 DNA is TGTGCCAGCAGTTACACGACAGGGACCTACTACTATGGCTACACCTTC.

This clone was seen just once. The chain joins TRBV5-1 to TRBJ2-3; no clear D gene. Germline loops: CDR1 SGHRS, CDR2 YFSETQ. Trimming stripped 4 bases from V and 5 bases from J, with 14 bases between. The CDR3 sequence is 14 residues long. CDR3 residues: CASSPGSGKDTQYF. The CDR3, as DNA: TGCGCCAGCAGCCCTGGATCGGGTAAAGATACGCAGTATTTT.

The V call is TRBV6-5, the J call TRBJ2-5; D is perhaps TRBD2 (6 bases). The germline V and J ends were trimmed by 8 bases and 2 bases, with 12 bases remaining between them. Germline assignment: CDR1 MNHEY and CDR2 SVGAGI. There are 13 residues in the CDR3. The CDR3 nucleotides are TGTGCCAGCGGGGGGACCTTACAAGAGACCCAGTACTTC. This translates into CASGGTLQETQYF.

The V call is TRBV10-2, the J call TRBJ1-1, with a tentative D call TRBD1 (6 bases). CDR1 and CDR2 (germline): WSHSY, SAAADI. Trimming removed 4 bases from V and 6 bases from J, with 15 bases in between. CDR3 length: 14 amino acids. CDR3 DNA: TGCGCCAGCAGTGTACAGGGAAGTTTGTCTGAAGCTTTCTTT. Amino acid sequence: CASSVQGSLSEAFF.

This clone was seen only once. V is TRBV10-2 and J is TRBJ2-7, with D tentatively TRBD1 (5 bases). CDR1 and CDR2 from the germline V gene are WSHSY and SAAADI. This CDR3 has 13 amino acids. Trimming took off 6 bases at V and 2 bases at J, with 11 bases between the two ends. CDR3 sequence reads: CASRKGATYEQYF. In DNA, the CDR3 is TGCGCCAGCAGAAAAGGGGCCACCTACGAGCAGTACTTC.

V usage is TRBV27 and J usage is TRBJ1-5; D possibly corresponds to TRBD1 (6 bases). Germline V CDR1 and CDR2: MNHEY, SMNVEV (reference sequence). V dropped 10 bases and J dropped 9 bases, with 10 bases sitting between them. This CDR3 contains 10 residues. This CDR3 is CATPQGPQHF. Written as DNA, the CDR3 is TGTGCCACCCCACAGGGGCCCCAGCATTTT.

The chain is built from TRBV18 and TRBJ2-2; 9 positions agree with TRBD1. Germline trimming cut 5 bases from V and 0 bases from J; bases unmatched to any gene: 1. The CDR3 contains 15 residues. Germline CDR1 is KGHSH and CDR2 is LQKENI. The CDR3 region has the DNA TGTGCCAGCTCAAGGGACAGGGCGAACACCGGGGAGCTGTTTTTT. Its protein product is CASSRDRANTGELFF.

This chain joins TRBV15 and TRBJ2-1; 7 bases agree with TRBD1. V shed 3 bases and J 0 bases; nucleotides not matched to a gene: 5. This CDR3 is 16 amino acids long. From germline, CDR1 is LNHNV and CDR2 YYDKDF (reference sequence). CDR3 sequence reads: CATSRDRPNSYNEQFF. CDR3 DNA: TGTGCCACCAGCAGGGACAGGCCAAACTCCTACAATGAGCAGTTCTTC.

V usage is TRBV28 and J usage is TRBJ2-7; D possibly corresponds to TRBD1 (6 bases). CDR3 length equals 12 residues. The germline gives CDR1 MDHEN, CDR2 SYDVKM. V was pared by 4 bases and J by 4 bases, with 8 bases between. The CDR3 here is CASSYRAYEQYF. Here the CDR3 DNA reads TGTGCCAGCAGTTACAGGGCGTACGAGCAGTACTTC.

The chain employs TRBV10-3 and TRBJ2-1; the D gene is possibly TRBD1 (6 bases). Per the germline V gene, CDR1 is ENHRY and CDR2 is SYGVKD. Trimming shortened V by 10 bases and J by 12 bases, and 16 bases separated the two germline ends. This CDR3 spans 11 amino acids. In DNA form, the CDR3 reads TGTGCCACCGCGAAGACAGGAGGGCAGTTCTTC. Its protein product is CATAKTGGQFF.

V is TRBV29-1 and J is TRBJ2-7; D is possibly TRBD2 (6 bases). This CDR3 comprises 14 residues. V was cut by 1 base and J by 2 bases, with 12 bases left in between. From germline, CDR1 is SQVTM and CDR2 ANQGSEA. The CDR3 protein is CSVEVRGTAYEQYF. CDR3 in DNA: TGCAGCGTTGAAGTACGGGGGACCGCCTACGAGCAGTACTTC.

This sequence joins TRBV5-1 and TRBJ2-5, with a weak D call TRBD1 (6 bases). This CDR3 has 15 amino acids. Trimming pared 0 bases from V and 1 base from J, leaving 10 bases between. Germline CDR1 reads SGHRS; CDR2 reads YFSETQ. The DNA of the CDR3 is TGCGCCAGCAGCTTGGCCAGGGGAGCCCAAGAGACCCAGTACTTC. It translates to CASSLARGAQETQYF.

This chain connects TRBV2 to TRBJ1-1; TRBD1 aligns across 7 bases. Looked up from germline, CDR1 is SNHLY and CDR2 is FYNNEI. J was trimmed by 3 bases and V by 6 bases; bases with no gene match: 4. The length of the CDR3 is 13 residues. The CDR3 sequence is CASSGDRDTEAFF. The CDR3 DNA reads as TGTGCCAGCAGCGGCGACAGGGACACTGAAGCTTTCTTT.